A selection of T cell receptor beta chains follows, all from one sample in a study of cytomegalovirus exposure and HLA in healthy donors. Method: immunoSEQ multiplex PCR; TCRdb's copy keeps in-frame clones and lacks some. The table shows around 190,000 clones, with less than 85% occurring only once. Sequencing was performed on PBMCs. The receptors were sampled from a man aged 30-40 years in good health and CMV-seropositive. Each CDR3 is given with its conserved first and last residue. Clone size, where shown, is once, few, many, or a class for clones that have expanded.

11	.	TRBV2	CASGGRLEQYF
13	.	TRBV9	CASSAGDREKLFF
15	.	TRBV5-4	CASSLRRGEGKTQYF
20	.	TRBV7-8	CASSLYGFEEPPSANYGYTF
13	.	TRBV6-5	CASTWGTGVRYTF
15	.	TRBV19	CASAYEGLGYNEQFF
14	.	TRBV28	CASSLGADTGELFF
14	few	TRBV6-5	CASSEVGSATEAFF
16	.	TRBV11-1	CASSLLPGLAGVEQYF
13	.	TRBV6-5	CASSDRVRDTQYF
16	.	TRBV7-2	CASSLGGLAIYNEQFF
19	.	TRBV9	CASSFYRGNSASGANVLTF
16	.	TRBV7-6	CASSPPAGGPYNEQFF
13	.	TRBV9	CASSQGGTYEQYF
15	.	TRBV5-1	CASSLAGGSNQPQHF
13	.	TRBV19	CASSGQGSTEAFF
13	.	TRBV2	CASDREGKNIQYF
13	few	TRBV7-9	CASSSTGVEKLFF